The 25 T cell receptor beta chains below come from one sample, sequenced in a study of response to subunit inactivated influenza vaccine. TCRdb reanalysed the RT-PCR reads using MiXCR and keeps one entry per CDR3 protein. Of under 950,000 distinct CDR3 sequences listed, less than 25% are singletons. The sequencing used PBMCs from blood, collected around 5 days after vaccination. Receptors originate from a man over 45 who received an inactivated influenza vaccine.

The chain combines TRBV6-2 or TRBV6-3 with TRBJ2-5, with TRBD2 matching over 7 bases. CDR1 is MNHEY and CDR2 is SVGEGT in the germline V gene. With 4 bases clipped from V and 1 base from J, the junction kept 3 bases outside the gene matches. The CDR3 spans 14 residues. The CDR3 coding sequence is TGTGCCAGCAGTTGGAGCGGGGTCCAAGAGACCCAGTACTTC. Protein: CASSWSGVQETQYF.

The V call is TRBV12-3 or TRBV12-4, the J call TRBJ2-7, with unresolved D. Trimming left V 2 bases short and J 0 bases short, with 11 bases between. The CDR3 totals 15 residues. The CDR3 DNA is TGTGCCAGCAGTTTATCTGGCCAGTTCTCCTACGAGCAGTACTTC. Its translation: CASSLSGQFSYEQYF.

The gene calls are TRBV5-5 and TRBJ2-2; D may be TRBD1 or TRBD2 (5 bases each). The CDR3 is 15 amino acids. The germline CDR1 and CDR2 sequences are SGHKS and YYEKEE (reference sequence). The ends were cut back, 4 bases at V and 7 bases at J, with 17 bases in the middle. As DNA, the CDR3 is TGTGCCAGCAGCCGGGGACCTCGGATGGTCGGGGAGCTGTTTTTT. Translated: CASSRGPRMVGELFF.

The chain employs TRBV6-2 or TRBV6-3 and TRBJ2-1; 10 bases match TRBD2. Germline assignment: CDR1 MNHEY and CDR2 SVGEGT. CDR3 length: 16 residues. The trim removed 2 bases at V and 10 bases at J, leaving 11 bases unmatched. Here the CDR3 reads CASSYPTSGAKGEQFF. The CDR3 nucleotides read TGTGCCAGCAGTTACCCCACTAGCGGGGCAAAGGGAGAGCAGTTCTTC.

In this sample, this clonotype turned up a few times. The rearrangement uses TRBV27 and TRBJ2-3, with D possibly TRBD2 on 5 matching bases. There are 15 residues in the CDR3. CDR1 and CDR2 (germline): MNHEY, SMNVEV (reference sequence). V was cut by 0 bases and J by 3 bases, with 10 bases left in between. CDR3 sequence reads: CASSLSYGGTDTQYF. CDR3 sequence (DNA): TGTGCCAGCAGTTTATCGTACGGCGGGACAGATACGCAGTATTTT.

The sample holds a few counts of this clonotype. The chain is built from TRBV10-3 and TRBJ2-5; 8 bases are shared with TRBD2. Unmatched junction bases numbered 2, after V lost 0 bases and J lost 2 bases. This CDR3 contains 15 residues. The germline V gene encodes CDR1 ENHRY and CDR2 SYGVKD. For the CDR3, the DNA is TGTGCCATCAGTGAGTCTAGCGGGGAACAAGAGACCCAGTACTTC. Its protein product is CAISESSGEQETQYF.

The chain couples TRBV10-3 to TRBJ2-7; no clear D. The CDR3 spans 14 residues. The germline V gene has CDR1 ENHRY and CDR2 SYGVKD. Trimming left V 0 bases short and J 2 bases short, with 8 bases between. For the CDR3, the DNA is TGTGCCATCAGTGAGTCGAAGCAGACCTACGAGCAGTACTTC. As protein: CAISESKQTYEQYF.

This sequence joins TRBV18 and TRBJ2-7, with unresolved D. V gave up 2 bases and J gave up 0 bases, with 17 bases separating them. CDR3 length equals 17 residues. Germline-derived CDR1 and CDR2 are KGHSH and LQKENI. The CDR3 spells CASSPNPRSWSSYEQYF. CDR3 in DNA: TGTGCCAGCTCACCAAACCCTCGATCCTGGAGCTCCTACGAGCAGTACTTC.

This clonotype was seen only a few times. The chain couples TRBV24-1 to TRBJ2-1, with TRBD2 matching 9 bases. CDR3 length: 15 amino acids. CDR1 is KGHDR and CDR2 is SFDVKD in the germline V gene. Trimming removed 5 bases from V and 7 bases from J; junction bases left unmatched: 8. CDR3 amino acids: CATSVRSGRINEQFF. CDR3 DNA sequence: TGTGCCACCAGTGTTCGCAGCGGGAGGATAAATGAGCAGTTCTTC.

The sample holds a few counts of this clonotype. The CDR3 nucleotides read TGTGCCAGCAGCCCTCTCGGACTAGCGGGAAGAGGTGAGCAGTACTTC. It yields the protein CASSPLGLAGRGEQYF. The chain is built from TRBV27 and TRBJ2-7; the match to TRBD2 covers 12 bases. Trimming took 6 bases from V and 7 from J; bases not matched to a gene: 13. This CDR3 spans 16 amino acids. Germline V gives CDR1 MNHEY, CDR2 SMNVEV (reference sequence).

The chain's CDR3 is CASSDPGLNTGELFF. CDR3 in DNA: TGTGCCAGCAGCGACCCGGGACTTAACACCGGGGAGCTGTTTTTT. The chain has TRBV6-2 or TRBV6-3 and TRBJ2-2; TRBD2 might be the D (6 bases). Trimming cost V 6 bases and J 2 bases, with 13 bases left between them. The CDR3 is 15 residues long. Germline V CDR1 and CDR2: MNHEY, SVGEGT.

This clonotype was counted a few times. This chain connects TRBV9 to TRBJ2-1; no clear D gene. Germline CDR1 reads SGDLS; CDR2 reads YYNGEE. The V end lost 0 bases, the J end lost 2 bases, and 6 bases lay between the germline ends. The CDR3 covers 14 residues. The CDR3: CASSVGSTYNEQFF. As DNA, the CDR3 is TGTGCCAGCAGCGTAGGGAGCACCTACAATGAGCAGTTCTTC.

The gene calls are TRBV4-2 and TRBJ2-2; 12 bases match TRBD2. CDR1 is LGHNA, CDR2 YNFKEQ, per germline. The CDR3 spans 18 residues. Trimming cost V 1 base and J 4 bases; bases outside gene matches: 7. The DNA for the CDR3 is TGTGCCAGCAGCCAAGGACTAGCGGGGGTCGGTAGCACCGGGGAGCTGTTTTTT. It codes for CASSQGLAGVGSTGELFF.

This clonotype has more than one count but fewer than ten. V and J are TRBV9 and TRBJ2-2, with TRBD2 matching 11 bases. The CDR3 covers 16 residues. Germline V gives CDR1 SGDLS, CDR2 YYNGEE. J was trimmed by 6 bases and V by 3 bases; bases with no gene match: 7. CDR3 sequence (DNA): TGTGCCAGCAGCGATCCACTAGCGGGAGTTCCCGGGGAGCTGTTTTTT. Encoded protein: CASSDPLAGVPGELFF.

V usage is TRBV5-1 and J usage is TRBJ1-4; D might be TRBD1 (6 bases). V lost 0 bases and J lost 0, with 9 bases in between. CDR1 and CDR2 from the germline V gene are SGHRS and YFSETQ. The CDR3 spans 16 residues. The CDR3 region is CASSLGGGATNEKLFF. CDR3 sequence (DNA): TGCGCCAGCAGCTTGGGGGGGGGCGCAACTAATGAAAAACTGTTTTTT. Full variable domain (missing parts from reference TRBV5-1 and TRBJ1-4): KAGVTQTPRYLIKTRGQQVTLSCSPISGHRSVSWYQQTPGQGLQFLFEYFSETQRNKGNFPGRFSGRQFSNSRSEMNVSTLELGDSALYLCASSLGGGATNEKLFFGSGTQLSVL.

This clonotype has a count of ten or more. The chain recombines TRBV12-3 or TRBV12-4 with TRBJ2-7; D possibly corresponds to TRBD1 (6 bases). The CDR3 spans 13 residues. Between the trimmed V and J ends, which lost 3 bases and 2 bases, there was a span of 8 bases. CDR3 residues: CASSFDRTYEQYF. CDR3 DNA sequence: TGTGCCAGCAGTTTCGACAGGACCTACGAGCAGTACTTC.

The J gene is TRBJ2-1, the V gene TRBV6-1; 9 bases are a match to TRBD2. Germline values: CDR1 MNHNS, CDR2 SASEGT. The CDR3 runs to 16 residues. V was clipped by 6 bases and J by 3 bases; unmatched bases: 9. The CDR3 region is CASSHRSSGIYNEQFF. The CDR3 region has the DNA TGTGCCAGCAGCCATAGGTCTAGCGGGATCTACAATGAGCAGTTCTTC.

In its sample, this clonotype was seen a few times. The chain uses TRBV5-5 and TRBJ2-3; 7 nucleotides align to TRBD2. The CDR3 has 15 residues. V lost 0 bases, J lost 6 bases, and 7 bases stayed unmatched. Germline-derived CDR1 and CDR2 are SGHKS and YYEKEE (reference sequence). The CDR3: CASSLVSAGRDTQYF. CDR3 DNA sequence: TGTGCCAGCAGCTTGGTTTCAGCGGGGCGGGATACGCAGTATTTT.

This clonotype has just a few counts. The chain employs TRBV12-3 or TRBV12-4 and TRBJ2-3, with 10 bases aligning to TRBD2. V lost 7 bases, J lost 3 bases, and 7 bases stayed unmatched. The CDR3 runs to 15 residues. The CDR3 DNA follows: TGTGCCAGCACGAGGACTAGCGGCTCTACAGATACGCAGTATTTT. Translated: CASTRTSGSTDTQYF.

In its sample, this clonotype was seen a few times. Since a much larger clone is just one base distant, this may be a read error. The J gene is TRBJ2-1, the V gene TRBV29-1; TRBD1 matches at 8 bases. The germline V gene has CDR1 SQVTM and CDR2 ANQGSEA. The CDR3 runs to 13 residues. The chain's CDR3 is CSAGTGQGHEQLF. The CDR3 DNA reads TGCAGTGCCGGGACAGGCCAGGGGCATGAGCAGCTCTTC.

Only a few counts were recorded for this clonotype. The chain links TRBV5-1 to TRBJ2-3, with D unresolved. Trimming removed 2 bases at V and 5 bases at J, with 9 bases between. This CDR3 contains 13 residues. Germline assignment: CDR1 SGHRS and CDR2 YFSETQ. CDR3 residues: CASSFPRLDTQYF. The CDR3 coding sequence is TGCGCCAGCAGCTTCCCCCGTTTAGATACGCAGTATTTT.

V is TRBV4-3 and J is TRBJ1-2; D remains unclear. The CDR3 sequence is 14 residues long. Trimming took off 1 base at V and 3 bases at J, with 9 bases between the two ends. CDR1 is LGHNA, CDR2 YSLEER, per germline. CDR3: CASSQGPADYGYTF. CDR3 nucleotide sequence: TGCGCCAGCAGCCAAGGACCTGCGGACTATGGCTACACCTTC.

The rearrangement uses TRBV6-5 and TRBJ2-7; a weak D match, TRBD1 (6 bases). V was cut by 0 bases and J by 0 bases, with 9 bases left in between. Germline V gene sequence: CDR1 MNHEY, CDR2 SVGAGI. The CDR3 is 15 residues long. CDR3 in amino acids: CASSYSGDNSYEQYF. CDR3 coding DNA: TGTGCCAGCAGTTACTCGGGGGACAACTCCTACGAGCAGTACTTC.

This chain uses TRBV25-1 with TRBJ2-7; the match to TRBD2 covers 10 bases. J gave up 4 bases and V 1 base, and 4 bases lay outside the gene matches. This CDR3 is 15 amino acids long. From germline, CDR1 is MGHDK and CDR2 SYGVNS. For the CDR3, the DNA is TGTGCCAGCAGTGAATCACTAGCGGGATATTACGAGCAGTACTTC. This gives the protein CASSESLAGYYEQYF.

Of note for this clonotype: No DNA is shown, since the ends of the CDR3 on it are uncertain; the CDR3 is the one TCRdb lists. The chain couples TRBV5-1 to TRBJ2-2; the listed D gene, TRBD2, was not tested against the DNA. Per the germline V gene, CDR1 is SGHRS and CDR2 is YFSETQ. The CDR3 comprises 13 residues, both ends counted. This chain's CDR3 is CASSDGSTGSCFF.